This TCR beta chain originates from a study of regulatory T cells in long-lasting Graves disease. Across the whole study: New Graves' disease cases had less than 3 months of antithyroid drugs.

As to this clonotype: Its antigen is unidentified.

Overall study findings and caveats: Persistent disease showed a preference for TRBV28, TRBJ1-2 and TRBJ2-5. New patients shared roughly 960 public clonotypes, and persistent patients shared more, with over 2,500.

Time point given: newly diagnosed GD, antithyroid drugs for less than 3 months. Preparation of the TCR library used RNA extracted from PBMCs. An endocrinology department in Xi'an, China, recruited the patients. Libraries of TCR beta came from iRepertoire HTBI primers plus Arm-PCR of CDR3 regions. One entry per CDR3 protein, called by TCRdb with MiXCR from the multiplex PCR reads. The data contain some 490,000 distinct CDR3 sequences, about 11% of them singletons. This CDR3 has 14 residues. Per the germline V gene, CDR1 is LGHDT and CDR2 is YNNKEL (reference sequence). V gave up 3 bases and J gave up 6 bases, with 14 bases separating them. The same sample was also used in a study of T cells in Graves' hyperthyroidism and ophthalmopathy.

V usage is TRBV3-1 and J usage is TRBJ2-5, with D possibly being TRBD1 or TRBD2 (6 bases each). The sequences come from peripheral blood mononuclear cells (PBMCs), collected at new diagnosis, from a patient treated with antithyroid drugs. The TCR was taken from a woman aged 30 to 39 with Graves disease. The DNA for the CDR3 is TGTGCCAGCAGCCAGGAGGGGGGCTGGAAGACCCAGTACTTC. It codes for CASSQEGGWKTQYF.